This T cell receptor beta chain was identified during a study of T-cell memory formation after mild COVID-19. Study-wide points: Of the contracting clones, CD4+ ones lay mainly in CM and EM, and CD8+ ones in EMRA. Day 15 to 85 contractors were CD4/CD8 balanced; later expanders leaned CD4+. Some responding clones appeared in pre-infection memory, suggesting cross-reactive memory joined.

The CDR3 is 17 amino acids. V lost 1 base, J lost 0 bases, and 13 bases lay in between. CDR1 KGHSH and CDR2 LQKENI come from the germline V gene. As concerns this clonotype: What it binds is unknown.

Constant-segment primers served in 5'RACE that generated TCR alpha and TCR beta cDNA libraries bearing sample barcodes and UMIs. TCRdb itself ran the 5' RACE reads through MiXCR, one entry per CDR3 protein. Of fewer than 650,000 distinct CDR3 sequences in the sample, about a fifth were seen once. This TCR came from an adult woman who had mild COVID-19 (a few samples of this study predate the infection). Cell type and time point are not known. This chain links TRBV18 with TRBJ2-1; a possible D gene is TRBD2 (6 bases). Sequencing was done on a sample of PBMCs or a T cell subset sorted from them (not recorded which). The CDR3 DNA sequence: TGTGCCAGCTCACCACGGACCGGGACTCTCTCCTACAATGAGCAGTTCTTC. This encodes CASSPRTGTLSYNEQFF.